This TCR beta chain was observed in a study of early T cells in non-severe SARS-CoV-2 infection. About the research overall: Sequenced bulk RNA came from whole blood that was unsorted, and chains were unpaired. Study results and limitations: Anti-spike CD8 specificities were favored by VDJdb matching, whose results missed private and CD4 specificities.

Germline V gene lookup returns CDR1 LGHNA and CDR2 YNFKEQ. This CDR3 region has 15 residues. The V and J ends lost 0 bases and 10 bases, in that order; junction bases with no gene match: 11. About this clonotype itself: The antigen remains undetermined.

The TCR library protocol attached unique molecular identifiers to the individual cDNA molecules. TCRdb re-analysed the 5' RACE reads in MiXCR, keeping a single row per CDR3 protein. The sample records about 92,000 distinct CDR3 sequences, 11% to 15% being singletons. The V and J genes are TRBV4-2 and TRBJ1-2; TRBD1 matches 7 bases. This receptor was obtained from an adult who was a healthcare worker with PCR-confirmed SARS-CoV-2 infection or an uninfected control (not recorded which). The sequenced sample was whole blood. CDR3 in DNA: TGTGCCAGCAGCCAAGAGGAAGGGACAGTAACAACCTACACCTTC. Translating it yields CASSQEEGTVTTYTF.